The entry that follows covers one TCR beta chain sequence. These data belong to a study of T cell changes during pregnancy in multiple sclerosis. Only in-frame clones appear in the TCRdb table, and some are missing; sequencing was by immunoSEQ multiplex PCR. Among about 100,000 clones, about 94% were seen once, and the ten largest hold over 0.7%. This CDR3 has 15 amino acids. From germline, CDR1 is SGHAT and CDR2 FQNNGV. V shed 5 bases and J shed 5 bases, with 16 bases lying between them. V gene TRBV11-2 combines with J gene TRBJ2-1; a weak D match, TRBD2 (5 bases). The sequence was obtained from a female donor with multiple sclerosis, enrolled in a pregnancy study. The sample here was peripheral blood, taken before pregnancy. The CDR3 protein is CASSPGLVPNNEQFF. CDR3 coding DNA: TGTGCCAGCAGCCCCGGACTCGTGCCTAACAATGAGCAGTTCTTC.